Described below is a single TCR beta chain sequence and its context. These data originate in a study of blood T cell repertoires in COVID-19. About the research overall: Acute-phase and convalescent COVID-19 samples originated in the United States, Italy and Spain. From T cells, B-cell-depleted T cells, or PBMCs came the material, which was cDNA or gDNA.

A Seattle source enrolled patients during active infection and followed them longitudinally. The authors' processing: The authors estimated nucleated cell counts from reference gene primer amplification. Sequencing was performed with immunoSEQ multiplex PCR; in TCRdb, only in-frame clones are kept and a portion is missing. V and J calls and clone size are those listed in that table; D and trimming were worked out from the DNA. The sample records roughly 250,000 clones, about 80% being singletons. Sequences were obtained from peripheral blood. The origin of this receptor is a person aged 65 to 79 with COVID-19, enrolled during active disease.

CDR3 nucleotide sequence: TGTGCCAGCAGCTTGGGGGGGCATAATTCACCCCTCCACTTT. Its translation is CASSLGGHNSPLHF. The chain is built from TRBV13 and TRBJ1-6; perhaps TRBD1 as D (6 bases). This CDR3 comprises 14 residues. Trimming removed 3 bases from V and 5 bases from J, with 8 bases in between. The germline V gene encodes CDR1 PRHDT and CDR2 FYEKMQ (reference sequence). Variable domain in full (rest from reference TRBV13 and TRBJ1-6): AAGVIQSPRHLIKEKRETATLKCYPIPRHDTVYWYQQGPGQDPQFLISFYEKMQSDKGSIPDRFSAQQFSDYHSELNMSSLELGDSALYFCASSLGGHNSPLHFGNGTRLTVT.